The 14 T cell receptor beta chains below all came from one sample that was sequenced in a study of yellow fever vaccine responses in identical twins. TCRdb called the RT-PCR reads again in MiXCR, with one record for every CDR3 protein. The top ten clones hold over 2% of a sample with 10,000 or so distinct CDR3 sequences, 75% to 90% of them seen once. This material consisted of T cells from blood (PBMCs), unsorted or a sorted subset (not recorded which), taken before or after yellow fever vaccination (not recorded which). The receptor set was obtained from a woman younger than 30 who received the yellow fever vaccine.

The chain uses TRBV11-1 and TRBJ2-3; D gene uncertain. V lost 5 bases, J lost 0 bases, and 6 bases lay in between. From germline, CDR1 is SGHAT and CDR2 FQDESV (reference sequence). The CDR3 loop spans 13 amino acids. The DNA of the CDR3 is TGTGCCAGCAGCGATCGTAGCACAGATACGCAGTATTTT. Amino acids: CASSDRSTDTQYF. The full variable domain, with the rest looked up from reference TRBV11-1 and TRBJ2-3, is EAEVAQSPRYKITEKSQAVAFWCDPISGHATLYWYRQILGQGPELLVQFQDESVVDDSQLPKDRFSAERLKGVDSTLKIQPAELGDSAMYLCASSDRSTDTQYFGPGTRLTVL.

The chain combines TRBV14 with TRBJ1-1, with D maybe TRBD1 (5 bases). The CDR3 consists of 11 residues. Between the trimmed V and J ends, which lost 4 bases and 9 bases, there was a span of 9 bases. CDR1 and CDR2 (germline): SGHDN, FVKESK. The chain's CDR3 is CASSPGGKAFF. CDR3 nucleotides: TGTGCCAGCAGCCCGGGGGGGAAAGCTTTCTTT. Variable domain in full (rest from reference TRBV14 and TRBJ1-1): EAGVTQFPSHSVIEKGQTVTLRCDPISGHDNLYWYRRVMGKEIKFLLHFVKESKQDESGMPNNRFLAERTGGTYSTLKVQPAELEDSGVYFCASSPGGKAFFGQGTRLTVV.

The gene calls are TRBV7-3 and TRBJ2-5; 7 positions agree with TRBD2. Germline CDR1 SGHTA, CDR2 FQGTGA. The junction had 5 bases not matched to a gene; V was cut back by 1 base and J by 3 bases. This CDR3 contains 15 residues. The chain's CDR3 is CASSLIAGVKETQYF. CDR3 coding DNA: TGTGCCAGCAGCTTAATCGCGGGAGTTAAAGAGACCCAGTACTTC.

This chain connects TRBV11-1 to TRBJ1-5, with D tentatively TRBD1 (6 bases). This CDR3 is built from 12 residues. Germline CDR1 and CDR2: SGHAT and FQDESV (reference sequence). V lost 2 bases, J lost 8 bases, and 7 bases lay in between. The CDR3 protein is CASSLQGKPQHF. CDR3 bases: TGTGCCAGCAGCTTACAGGGGAAGCCCCAGCATTTT.

The chain combines TRBV29-1 with TRBJ2-5, with 7 bases lining up with TRBD2. Per germline, CDR1 SQVTM and CDR2 ANQGSEA. V was pared by 5 bases and J by 2 bases, with 2 bases of the junction left unmatched. The CDR3 contains 12 residues. This CDR3 is CSVLGLQETQYF. The CDR3 DNA follows: TGCAGCGTTCTGGGACTACAAGAGACCCAGTACTTC. Full variable domain (missing parts from reference TRBV29-1 and TRBJ2-5): SAVISQKPSRDICQRGTSLTIQCQVDSQVTMMFWYRQQPGQSLTLIATANQGSEATYESGFVIDKFPISRPNLTFSTLTVSNMSPEDSSIYLCSVLGLQETQYFGPGTRLLVL.

The chain couples TRBV7-9 to TRBJ1-1; D is perhaps TRBD1 (6 bases). Germline values: CDR1 SEHNR, CDR2 FQNEAQ (reference sequence). The CDR3 covers 15 residues. Trimming took off 2 bases at V and 4 bases at J, with 14 bases between the two ends. For the CDR3, the DNA is TGTGCCAGCAGCTTACGGGACATGGAGGTCACTGAAGCTTTCTTT. As protein: CASSLRDMEVTEAFF.

The chain has TRBV11-1 and TRBJ1-6, with 8 bases fitting TRBD1. CDR1 and CDR2 (germline): SGHAT, FQDESV (reference sequence). The CDR3 has 14 residues. With 5 bases clipped from V and 5 bases from J, the junction kept 2 bases outside the gene matches. The CDR3 protein is CASSLGQDNSPLHF. CDR3 in DNA: TGTGCCAGCAGCCTGGGACAGGATAATTCACCCCTCCACTTT.

This rearrangement joins TRBV6-7 to TRBJ2-7; D might be TRBD1 (6 bases). TRBV6-7 falls under the ORF class, with uncertain function. This CDR3 is built from 16 residues. Trimming cost V 2 bases and J 3 bases, with 17 bases left between them. The CDR3 loop is CASSYLEEGVFYEQYV. The CDR3 DNA sequence: TGTGCCAGCAGTTACCTTGAAGAGGGGGTGTTCTACGAGCAGTACGTC.

The chain carries TRBV11-2 and TRBJ2-7, with 7 bases identical to TRBD2. The CDR3 consists of 16 residues. The trim removed 6 bases at V and 2 bases at J, leaving 13 bases unmatched. Per the germline V gene, CDR1 is SGHAT and CDR2 is FQNNGV. The CDR3: CASSLDLAGSTYEQYF. The CDR3 nucleotides read TGTGCCAGCAGTTTGGACTTAGCGGGCTCAACCTACGAGCAGTACTTC.

The CDR3 sequence: CASSYKEGTAFYNEQFF. CDR3 bases: TGTGCCAGCTCCTACAAGGAGGGGACAGCGTTTTACAATGAGCAGTTCTTC. J is TRBJ2-1 and V is TRBV18, with D possibly being TRBD1 (7 bases). Trimming removed 6 bases from V and 4 bases from J, with 22 bases in between. This CDR3 comprises 17 residues. Germline V gene sequence: CDR1 KGHSH, CDR2 LQKENI. Drawing the rest from reference TRBV18 and TRBJ2-1, the complete variable domain is NAGVMQNPRHLVRRRGQEARLRCSPMKGHSHVYWYRQLPEEGLKFMVYLQKENIIDESGMPKERFSAEFPKEGPSILRIQQVVRGDSAAYFCASSYKEGTAFYNEQFFGPGTRLTVL.

V gene TRBV4-1 combines with J gene TRBJ2-5; TRBD1 matches at 7 bases. This CDR3 contains 16 residues. Germline V gene data show CDR1 as MGHRA and CDR2 as YSYEKL. V was clipped by 1 base and J by 3 bases; unmatched bases: 8. The CDR3 DNA follows: TGCGCCAGCAGCCAAGTCAGGGGGACAGAGAAAGAGACCCAGTACTTC. Translation gives CASSQVRGTEKETQYF.

The J gene is TRBJ1-1, the V gene TRBV5-4; the D gene is possibly TRBD1 (5 bases). Deletions cut 4 bases from V and 2 bases from J, with 15 bases between. Looked up from germline, CDR1 is SGHNT and CDR2 is YYREEE (reference sequence). The CDR3 has 15 amino acids. CDR3 region: CASSPGGGLNTEAFF. DNA of the CDR3: TGTGCCAGCAGCCCGGGTGGGGGTTTAAACACTGAAGCTTTCTTT.

This clonotype is a singleton in its sample. V and J are TRBV19 and TRBJ2-3, with D tentatively TRBD2 (5 bases). Germline assignment: CDR1 LNHDA and CDR2 SQIVND (reference sequence). The CDR3 loop spans 13 amino acids. V was clipped by 4 bases and J by 2 bases, with 7 bases between them. As DNA, the CDR3 is TGTGCCAGTAGTAAAGGACTCACAGATACGCAGTATTTT. Translated: CASSKGLTDTQYF.

V and J are TRBV3-1 and TRBJ2-4; TRBD2 aligns across 8 bases. Germline CDR1 LGHDT, CDR2 YNNKEL (reference sequence). The CDR3 spans 14 residues. V was clipped by 1 base and J by 9 bases; unmatched bases: 5. The CDR3 coding sequence is TGTGCCAGCAGCCAAGCTCGGGGGGGCAGCATTCAGTACTTC. It is translated as CASSQARGGSIQYF.